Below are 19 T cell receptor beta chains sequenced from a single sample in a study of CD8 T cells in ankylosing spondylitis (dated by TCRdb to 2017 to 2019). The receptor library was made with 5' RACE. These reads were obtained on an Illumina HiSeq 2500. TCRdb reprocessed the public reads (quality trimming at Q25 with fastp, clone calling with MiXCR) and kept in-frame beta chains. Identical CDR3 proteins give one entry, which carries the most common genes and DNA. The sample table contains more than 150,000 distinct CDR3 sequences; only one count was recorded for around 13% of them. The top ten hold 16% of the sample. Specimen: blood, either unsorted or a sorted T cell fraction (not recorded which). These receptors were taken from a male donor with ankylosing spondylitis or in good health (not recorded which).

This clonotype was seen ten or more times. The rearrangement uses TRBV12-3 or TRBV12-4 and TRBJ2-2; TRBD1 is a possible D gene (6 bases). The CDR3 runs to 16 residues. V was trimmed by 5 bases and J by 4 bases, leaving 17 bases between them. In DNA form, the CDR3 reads TGTGCCAGCAGTCGTTATGGGCAGGGGAGCACCGGGGAGCTGTTTTTT. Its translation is CASSRYGQGSTGELFF.

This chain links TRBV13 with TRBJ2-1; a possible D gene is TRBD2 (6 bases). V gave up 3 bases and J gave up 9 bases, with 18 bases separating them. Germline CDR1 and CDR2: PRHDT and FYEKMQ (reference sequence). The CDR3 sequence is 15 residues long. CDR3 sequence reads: CASSLTSGKRGEQFF. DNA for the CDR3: TGTGCCAGCAGCTTGACTAGTGGGAAAAGGGGTGAGCAGTTCTTC.

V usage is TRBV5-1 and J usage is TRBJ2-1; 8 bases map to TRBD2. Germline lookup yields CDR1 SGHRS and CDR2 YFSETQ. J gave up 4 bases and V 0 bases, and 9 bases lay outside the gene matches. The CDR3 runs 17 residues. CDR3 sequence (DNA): TGCGCCAGCAGCTTGGAGGGTCTCCCGGGGGGGTACAATGAGCAGTTCTTC. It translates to CASSLEGLPGGYNEQFF.

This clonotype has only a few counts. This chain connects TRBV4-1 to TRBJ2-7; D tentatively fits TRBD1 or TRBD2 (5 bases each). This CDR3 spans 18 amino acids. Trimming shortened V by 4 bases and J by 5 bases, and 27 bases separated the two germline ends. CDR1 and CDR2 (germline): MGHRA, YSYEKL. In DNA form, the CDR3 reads TGCGCCAGCAGCCTTCGTGGGGACGGGGAGAGACTTAGCCACGAGCAGTACTTC. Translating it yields CASSLRGDGERLSHEQYF.

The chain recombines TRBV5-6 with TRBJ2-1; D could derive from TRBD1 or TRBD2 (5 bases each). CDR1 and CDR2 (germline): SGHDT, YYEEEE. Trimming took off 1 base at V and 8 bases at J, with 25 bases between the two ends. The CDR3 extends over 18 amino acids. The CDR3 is CASSLSPGNPWGKDEQFF. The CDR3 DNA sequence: TGTGCCAGCAGCTTGTCACCTGGGAACCCCTGGGGGAAGGATGAGCAGTTCTTC.

The CDR3 sequence is CASSPRGGQEEQYF. In DNA form, the CDR3 reads TGCGCCAGCAGCCCCCGAGGGGGGCAAGAAGAGCAGTACTTC. The chain uses TRBV4-1 and TRBJ2-7; possibly TRBD1 or TRBD2 for D (6 bases each). Germline CDR1 MGHRA, CDR2 YSYEKL. The CDR3 runs to 14 residues. V was pared by 4 bases and J by 7 bases, with 17 bases between.

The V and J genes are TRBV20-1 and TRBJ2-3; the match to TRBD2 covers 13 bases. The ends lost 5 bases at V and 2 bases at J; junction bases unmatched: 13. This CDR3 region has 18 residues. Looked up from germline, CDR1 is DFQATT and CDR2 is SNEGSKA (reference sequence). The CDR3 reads CSARGLAGVRGPTDTQYF. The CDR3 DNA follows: TGCAGTGCTCGCGGACTAGCGGGGGTCAGGGGTCCCACAGATACGCAGTATTTT.

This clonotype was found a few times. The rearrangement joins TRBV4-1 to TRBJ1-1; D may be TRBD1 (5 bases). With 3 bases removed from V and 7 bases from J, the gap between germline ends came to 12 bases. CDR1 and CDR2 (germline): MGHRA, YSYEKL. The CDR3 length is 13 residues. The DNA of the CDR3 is TGCGCCAGCAGCCAGGGATGGGGCCATGAAGCTTTCTTT. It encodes CASSQGWGHEAFF.

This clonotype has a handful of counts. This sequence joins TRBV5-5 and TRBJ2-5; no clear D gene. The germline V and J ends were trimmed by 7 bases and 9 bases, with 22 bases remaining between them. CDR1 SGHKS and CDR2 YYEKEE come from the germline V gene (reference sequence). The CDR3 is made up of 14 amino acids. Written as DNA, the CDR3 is TGTGCCAGCGCGAACCTTTGGGGTCCAAGGCCCCAGTACTTC. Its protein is CASANLWGPRPQYF. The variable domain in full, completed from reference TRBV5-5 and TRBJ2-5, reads DAGVTQSPTHLIKTRGQQVTLRCSPISGHKSVSWYQQVLGQGPQFIFQYYEKEERGRGNFPDRFSARQFPNYSSELNVNALLLGDSALYLCASANLWGPRPQYFGPGTRLLVL.

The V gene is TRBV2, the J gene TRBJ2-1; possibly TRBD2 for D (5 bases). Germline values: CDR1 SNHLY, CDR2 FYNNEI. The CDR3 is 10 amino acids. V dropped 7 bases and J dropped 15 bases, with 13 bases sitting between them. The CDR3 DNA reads TGTGCCAGCATAGGAGGTAGCGTGTTCTTC. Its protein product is CASIGGSVFF.

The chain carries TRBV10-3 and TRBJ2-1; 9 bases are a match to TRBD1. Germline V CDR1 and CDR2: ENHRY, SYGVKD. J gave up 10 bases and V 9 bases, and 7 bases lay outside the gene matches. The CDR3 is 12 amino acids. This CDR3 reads CAMGTGSGEQFF. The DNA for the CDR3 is TGTGCCATGGGGACAGGGTCGGGAGAGCAGTTCTTC.

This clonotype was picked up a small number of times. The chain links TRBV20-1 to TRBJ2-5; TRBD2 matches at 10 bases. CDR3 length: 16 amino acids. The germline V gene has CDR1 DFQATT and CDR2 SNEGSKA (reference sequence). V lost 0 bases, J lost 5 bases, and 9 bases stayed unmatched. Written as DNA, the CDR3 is TGCAGTGCTAGAGATAACCTAGCGGGAGACTTGGAGACCCAGTACTTC. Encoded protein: CSARDNLAGDLETQYF.

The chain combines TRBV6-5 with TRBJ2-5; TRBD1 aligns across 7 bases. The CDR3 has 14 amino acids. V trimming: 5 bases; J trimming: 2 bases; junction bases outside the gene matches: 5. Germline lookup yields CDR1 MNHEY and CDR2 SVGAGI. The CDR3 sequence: CASSTWDSQETQYF. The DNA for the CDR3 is TGTGCCAGCAGTACCTGGGACAGTCAAGAGACCCAGTACTTC.

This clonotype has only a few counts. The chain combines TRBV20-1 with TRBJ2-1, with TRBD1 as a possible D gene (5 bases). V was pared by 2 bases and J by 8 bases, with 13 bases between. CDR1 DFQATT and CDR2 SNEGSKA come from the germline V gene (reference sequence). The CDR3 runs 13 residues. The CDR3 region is CSARKPGYYEQFF. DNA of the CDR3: TGCAGTGCTAGAAAACCAGGGTATTATGAGCAGTTCTTC.

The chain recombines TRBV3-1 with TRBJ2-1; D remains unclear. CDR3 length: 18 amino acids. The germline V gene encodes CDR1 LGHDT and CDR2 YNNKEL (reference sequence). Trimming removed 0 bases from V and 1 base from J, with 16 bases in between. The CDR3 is CASSQDQPINPSYNEQFF. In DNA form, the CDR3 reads TGTGCCAGCAGCCAAGACCAGCCCATCAACCCTTCCTACAATGAGCAGTTCTTC.

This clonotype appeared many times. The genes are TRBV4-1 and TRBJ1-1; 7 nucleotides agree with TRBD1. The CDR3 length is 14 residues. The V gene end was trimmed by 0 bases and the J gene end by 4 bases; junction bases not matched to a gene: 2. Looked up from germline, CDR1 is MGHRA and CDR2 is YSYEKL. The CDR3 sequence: CASSQDAGGTEAFF. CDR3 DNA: TGCGCCAGCAGCCAAGATGCAGGGGGCACTGAAGCTTTCTTT.

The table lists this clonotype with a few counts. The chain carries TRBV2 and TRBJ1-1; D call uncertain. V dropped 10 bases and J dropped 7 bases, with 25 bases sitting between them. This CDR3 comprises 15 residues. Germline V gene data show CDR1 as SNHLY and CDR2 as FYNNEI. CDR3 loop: CAIQETPSSDLEAFF. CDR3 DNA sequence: TGTGCCATCCAGGAGACGCCTTCGTCCGACCTTGAAGCTTTCTTT.

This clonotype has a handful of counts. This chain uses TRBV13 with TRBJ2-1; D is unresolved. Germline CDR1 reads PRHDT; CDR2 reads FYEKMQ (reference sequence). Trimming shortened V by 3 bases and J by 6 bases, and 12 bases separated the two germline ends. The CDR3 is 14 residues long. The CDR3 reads CASSFALPANEQFF. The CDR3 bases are TGTGCCAGCAGCTTCGCTCTCCCGGCCAATGAGCAGTTCTTC.

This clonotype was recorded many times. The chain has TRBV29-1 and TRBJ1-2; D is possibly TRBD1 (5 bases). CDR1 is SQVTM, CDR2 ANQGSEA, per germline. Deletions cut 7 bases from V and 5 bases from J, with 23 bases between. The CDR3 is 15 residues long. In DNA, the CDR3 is TGCAGCGGTCTCCCTTATACAGGAGAGGTTTATGGCTACACCTTC. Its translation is CSGLPYTGEVYGYTF.